This passage covers 29 T cell receptor beta chains from one sample sequenced in a study of CD8+ T cells in alopecia areata. Indicated treatment: oral pan-JAK inhibitor, 5-10 mg twice daily. Reverse transcribed after extraction, RNA yielded cDNA as the sequencing template. Profiling relied on immunoSEQ multiplex PCR, and the TCRdb table lists in-frame clones only, not all of them. The top ten clones hold 10% to 14% of a sample with about 180,000 clones, about 55% of them seen once. The sequencing used CD8+ T cells sorted from blood, collected at week 24, from a patient treated with tofacitinib. All receptors derive from a human donor with alopecia areata.

This clone was observed a handful of times. The chain is built from TRBV25-1 and TRBJ2-5; 7 nucleotides align to TRBD2. The germline V gene has CDR1 MGHDK and CDR2 SYGVNS. V was clipped by 1 base and J by 5 bases; unmatched bases: 1. CDR3 size: 13 residues. This CDR3 is CASSELGGETQYF. CDR3 DNA: TGTGCCAGCAGTGAATTGGGGGGGGAGACCCAGTACTTC.

In this sample, this clone turned up a few times. The rearrangement joins TRBV7-9 to TRBJ2-2; the D gene could be TRBD1 or TRBD2 (5 bases each). CDR3 length: 16 amino acids. CDR1 and CDR2 from the germline V gene are SEHNR and FQNEAQ (reference sequence). V lost 2 bases, J lost 4 bases, and 14 bases lay in between. The CDR3 here is CASSLFNGGVTGELFF. The CDR3, as DNA: TGTGCCAGCAGCTTATTTAATGGGGGAGTCACCGGGGAGCTGTTTTTT.

This clone has only a few counts. This chain joins TRBV5-1 and TRBJ2-1, with D possibly TRBD2 on 5 matching bases. This CDR3 spans 13 amino acids. Germline V gene lookup returns CDR1 SGHRS and CDR2 YFSETQ. Trimming shortened V by 0 bases and J by 8 bases, and 9 bases separated the two germline ends. CDR3 DNA sequence: TGCGCCAGCAGCTTGGCCCGGGGAGATGAGCAGTTCTTC. Its translation: CASSLARGDEQFF.

The chain recombines TRBV30 with TRBJ2-3, with D maybe TRBD1 (6 bases). Looked up from germline, CDR1 is GTSNPN and CDR2 is SVGIG (reference sequence). V lost 2 bases to trimming and J lost 0 bases, with 12 bases between them. This CDR3 spans 15 amino acids. The chain's CDR3 is CAWSPDRLSTDTQYF. The CDR3 DNA follows: TGTGCCTGGAGTCCCGACAGGTTGAGCACAGATACGCAGTATTTT.

The V call is TRBV27, the J call TRBJ1-1; possible D gene TRBD1, 5 bases. The germline V gene encodes CDR1 MNHEY and CDR2 SMNVEV (reference sequence). CDR3 length equals 15 residues. With 3 bases removed from V and 2 bases from J, the gap between germline ends came to 13 bases. This CDR3 is CASSLSGGGNTEAFF. The CDR3 bases are TGTGCCAGCAGTTTGTCCGGGGGAGGAAACACTGAAGCTTTCTTT.

This chain joins TRBV30 and TRBJ2-1; 7 bases are shared with TRBD1. The CDR3 is 10 residues long. Germline V gene sequence: CDR1 GTSNPN, CDR2 SVGIG (reference sequence). Trimming at V came to 6 bases and at J to 13 bases, leaving 6 bases not matched to a gene. CDR3 in DNA: TGTGCCTGCCATGGGACAGACCAGTTCTTC. Translating it yields CACHGTDQFF.

This clone has just a few counts. The J gene is TRBJ1-1, the V gene TRBV19, with TRBD1 matching 7 bases. V was pared by 1 base and J by 8 bases, with 1 base of the junction left unmatched. CDR3 length: 12 residues. Germline V gene data show CDR1 as LNHDA and CDR2 as SQIVND (reference sequence). Here the CDR3 DNA reads TGTGCCAGTAGTATAGGGGACAGAGAAGCTTTCTTT. Translated, it gives CASSIGDREAFF.

The chain employs TRBV29-1 and TRBJ2-7; TRBD1 agrees at 11 bases. V lost 4 bases, J lost 5 bases, and 7 bases stayed unmatched. Looked up from germline, CDR1 is SQVTM and CDR2 is ANQGSEA. The length of the CDR3 is 14 residues. The CDR3 sequence is CSVVEDRGLDEQYF. The CDR3 nucleotides are TGCAGCGTTGTGGAGGACAGGGGGCTCGACGAGCAGTACTTC.

This clone was counted between two and nine times. The chain links TRBV29-1 to TRBJ2-7; D gene unclear. This CDR3 has 11 amino acids. Germline V lookup: CDR1 SQVTM, CDR2 ANQGSEA. Trimming stripped 3 bases from V and 4 bases from J, with 7 bases between. CDR3 protein: CSVEVDYEQYF. The CDR3 DNA is TGCAGCGTTGAGGTTGATTACGAGCAGTACTTC.

The gene calls are TRBV5-1 and TRBJ2-3; no reliable D call. The CDR3 runs to 14 residues. Germline assignment: CDR1 SGHRS and CDR2 YFSETQ. V lost 1 base to trimming and J lost 3 bases, with 9 bases between them. The CDR3 DNA sequence: TGCGCCAGCAGCTTGCCAACAAGGACAGATACGCAGTATTTT. It encodes CASSLPTRTDTQYF.

The chain links TRBV11-2 to TRBJ2-5, with D unresolved. V gave up 6 bases and J gave up 1 base, with 15 bases separating them. The CDR3 is 15 residues long. Germline lookup yields CDR1 SGHAT and CDR2 FQNNGV. The CDR3 spells CASSTRWGSQETQYF. Here the CDR3 DNA reads TGTGCCAGCAGTACCCGATGGGGATCCCAAGAGACCCAGTACTTC.

The chain employs TRBV10-2 and TRBJ1-1; D not resolved. The V end was cut by 6 bases, the J end by 1 base, with 12 bases between. Germline V lookup: CDR1 WSHSY, CDR2 SAAADI. The CDR3 is 14 amino acids. CDR3 sequence (DNA): TGCGCCAGCAGCGACCAGACCCAGAACACTGAAGCTTTCTTT. Its translation: CASSDQTQNTEAFF.

In this sample, this clone turned up a few times. The CDR3 region has the DNA TGTGCCAGCAGTTTTGGGGTCCATCAGCCCCAGCATTTT. It translates to CASSFGVHQPQHF. The genes are TRBV27 and TRBJ1-5; D uncertain. The germline V and J ends were trimmed by 3 bases and 5 bases, with 8 bases remaining between them. The length of the CDR3 is 13 residues. Germline CDR1 is MNHEY and CDR2 is SMNVEV (reference sequence).

This chain uses TRBV23-1 with TRBJ1-5; TRBD1 might be the D (5 bases). TRBV23-1 belongs to the ORF category, with a function that is uncertain. V was pared by 6 bases and J by 2 bases, with 20 bases between. This CDR3 has 17 residues. The CDR3 reads CASSHLTGTRRNQPQHF. The CDR3 coding sequence is TGCGCCAGCAGCCACCTTACCGGGACGCGGCGCAATCAGCCCCAGCATTTT.

The gene calls are TRBV11-2 and TRBJ1-1, with 9 bases lining up with TRBD1. Germline CDR1 is SGHAT and CDR2 is FQNNGV. With V trimmed by 5 bases and J by 0 bases, 4 bases remained unmatched. This CDR3 spans 15 amino acids. CDR3: CASSIGQGMNTEAFF. The CDR3 nucleotides read TGTGCCAGCAGCATCGGACAGGGGATGAACACTGAAGCTTTCTTT.

This clone was counted between two and nine times. The junction departs from germline at one end; a sequencing error may be responsible. The rearrangement uses TRBV29-1 and TRBJ1-4; D not certain. CDR1 and CDR2 from the germline V gene are SQVTM and ANQGSEA. The CDR3 consists of 14 residues. The CDR3 DNA follows: TGCAGCGTCGAAGAGGCAGGTTTTCAAGAAAAACTGTTTTTT. Protein sequence: CSVEEAGFQEKLFF.

This rearrangement joins TRBV10-2 to TRBJ1-5, with a weak D call TRBD1 (6 bases). The V gene's germline CDR1 is WSHSY and CDR2 SAAADI. The CDR3 totals 14 residues. Deletions cut 5 bases from V and 6 bases from J, with 14 bases between. CDR3 amino acids: CASSNREDGQPQHF. In nucleotides, the CDR3 is TGCGCCAGCAGTAACAGGGAAGACGGTCAGCCCCAGCATTTT.

This clone has a handful of counts. The V gene is TRBV9, the J gene TRBJ1-2; D is unclear. Germline assignment: CDR1 SGDLS and CDR2 YYNGEE. The ends were cut back, 4 bases at V and 4 bases at J, with 11 bases in the middle. The CDR3 contains 13 residues. DNA of the CDR3: TGTGCCAGCAGCACTACATCTGGCTATGGCTACACCTTC. It translates to CASSTTSGYGYTF.

The chain couples TRBV29-1 to TRBJ2-1; TRBD2 is a possible D gene (6 bases). CDR3 length: 14 amino acids. Germline CDR1 SQVTM, CDR2 ANQGSEA. V lost 7 bases and J lost 0, with 13 bases in between. The CDR3 nucleotides are TGCAGCGCCCAAGGAGGGGTCTCCTACAATGAGCAGTTCTTC. It translates to CSAQGGVSYNEQFF.

This clone was observed a handful of times. The chain recombines TRBV5-4 with TRBJ2-1, with TRBD1 identical over 11 bases. CDR1 and CDR2 from the germline V gene are SGHNT and YYREEE (reference sequence). The V and J ends lost 2 bases and 7 bases, in that order; junction bases with no gene match: 5. CDR3 length: 15 amino acids. The CDR3 loop reads CASSFSGTGGNEQFF. As DNA, the CDR3 is TGTGCCAGCAGCTTCTCCGGGACAGGGGGTAATGAGCAGTTCTTC.

The V gene is TRBV25-1, the J gene TRBJ2-7, with D perhaps matching TRBD1 (6 bases). This CDR3 has 14 residues. V shed 2 bases and J shed 5 bases, with 13 bases lying between them. CDR1 MGHDK and CDR2 SYGVNS come from the germline V gene. The CDR3 DNA reads as TGTGCCAGCAGTGAACGATACAGGGAGCACGAGCAGTACTTC. Translating gives CASSERYREHEQYF.

The chain employs TRBV6-5 and TRBJ1-5; TRBD1 might be the D (6 bases). The CDR3 is 13 amino acids. The V and J ends lost 8 bases and 4 bases respectively, with 12 bases between them. Germline values: CDR1 MNHEY, CDR2 SVGAGI. The CDR3 nucleotides are TGTGCCAGCGCTGAGGGGGGGAATCAGCCCCAGCATTTT. Its protein product is CASAEGGNQPQHF.

In regard to this clone: Other DNA sequences in this specimen translate into the identical CDR3. The rearrangement joins TRBV30 to TRBJ2-7, with unresolved D. V was clipped by 0 bases and J by 1 base, with 4 bases between them. CDR1 GTSNPN and CDR2 SVGIG come from the germline V gene (reference sequence). The CDR3 has 12 amino acids. In DNA form, the CDR3 reads TGTGCCTGGAGTGTAGGATCCTACGAGCAGTACTTC. As protein: CAWSVGSYEQYF. Full variable domain (missing parts from reference TRBV30 and TRBJ2-7): SQTIHQWPATLVQPVGSPLSLECTVEGTSNPNLYWYRQAAGRGLQLLFYSVGIGQISSEVPQNLSASRPQDRQFILSSKKLLLSDSGFYLCAWSVGSYEQYFGPGTRLTVT.

The chain combines TRBV30 with TRBJ1-1; tentatively, D is TRBD1 (5 bases). The CDR3 is 13 amino acids. The germline V and J ends were trimmed by 4 bases and 5 bases, with 14 bases remaining between them. Germline loops: CDR1 GTSNPN, CDR2 SVGIG (reference sequence). The CDR3 DNA reads TGTGCCTGGACCACGGGGACTGGGACTGAAGCTTTCTTT. Protein sequence: CAWTTGTGTEAFF.

The V gene is TRBV15, the J gene TRBJ1-2, with D uncertain. The CDR3 length is 14 residues. CDR1 and CDR2 from the germline V gene are LNHNV and YYDKDF (reference sequence). V was cut by 0 bases and J by 6 bases, with 11 bases left in between. The CDR3 DNA is TGTGCCACCAGCAGAGAAGTCCCTTATGATGGCTACACCTTC. Amino acids: CATSREVPYDGYTF.

The chain has TRBV15 and TRBJ2-1, with TRBD2 identical over 11 bases. V lost 7 bases and J lost 8; bases outside the gene matches: 7. CDR1 is LNHNV and CDR2 is YYDKDF in the germline V gene (reference sequence). CDR3 length equals 14 residues. In nucleotides, the CDR3 is TGTGCCACCAAACCTAGCGGGGGGATGTATGAGCAGTTCTTC. It specifies CATKPSGGMYEQFF.

J is TRBJ2-7 and V is TRBV29-1, with TRBD2 matching 7 bases. The CDR3 loop spans 15 amino acids. J was trimmed by 5 bases and V by 6 bases; bases with no gene match: 16. CDR1 is SQVTM and CDR2 is ANQGSEA in the germline V gene. CDR3 sequence: CSVPMGGGGIDEQYF. The CDR3 DNA is TGCAGCGTACCCATGGGAGGCGGGGGAATCGACGAGCAGTACTTC.

This clone was counted a few times. The chain carries TRBV4-3 and TRBJ2-2; D is possibly TRBD2 (6 bases). Germline lookup yields CDR1 LGHNA and CDR2 YSLEER. Trimming left V 3 bases short and J 1 base short, with 12 bases between. The CDR3 is 16 amino acids. CDR3: CASSHRDWMNTGELFF. The CDR3 DNA follows: TGCGCCAGCAGCCACCGGGACTGGATGAACACCGGGGAGCTGTTTTTT.

The CDR3 reads CASSLTGEPLGTDTQYF. CDR3 in DNA: TGTGCCAGCAGCTTAACCGGGGAGCCATTGGGGACAGATACGCAGTATTTT. The chain uses TRBV7-8 and TRBJ2-3; D may be TRBD2 (5 bases). The V end lost 2 bases, the J end lost 3 bases, and 18 bases lay between the germline ends. Germline assignment: CDR1 SGHVS and CDR2 FQNEAQ. This CDR3 is 17 amino acids long.